A selection of T cell receptor beta chains follows, all from one sample in a study of blood T cell repertoires in COVID-19. Assay used: immunoSEQ multiplex PCR; TCRdb lists only in-frame clones, some missing. The sample consists of 150,000 to 200,000 clones, 60% to 85% of them appearing once. The sequenced sample consisted of peripheral blood. The receptor source for this set is a man between 60 and 75 years old with acute or convalescent COVID-19. Both conserved end residues are part of each CDR3. D genes are given only for firm matches. Part of the rows lack a size; the others show once, few, many or a class for expanded clones.

DNA | CDR3 | J | D | size | V | length
TGTGCCAGCAGCACCTCCCGGGGTCAAGGGGCTTTCTTT | CASSTSRGQGAFF | TRBJ1-1 | . | once | TRBV11-2 | 13
TGTGCCAGCAGCCTCGGGACAGGGCTATACGAGCAGTACTTC | CASSLGTGLYEQYF | TRBJ2-7 | TRBD1 | . | TRBV11-2 | 14
TGTGCCAGCAGCTTAGCGGCTAGCGGGGGGGGAGATACGCAGTATTTT | CASSLAASGGGDTQYF | TRBJ2-3 | TRBD2 | . | TRBV7-2 | 16
TGTGCCAGCAGCTTGGGACAGGATCCGAACACTGAAGCTTTCTTT | CASSLGQDPNTEAFF | TRBJ1-1 | . | few | TRBV5-4 | 15
TGTGCCACCAGCAGGAGGGAGAACACTGAAGCTTTCTTT | CATSRRENTEAFF | TRBJ1-1 | . | . | TRBV15 | 13
TGTGCCAGTAGTATTTCAGGGGGTTTCTCCAATGAGCAGTTCTTC | CASSISGGFSNEQFF | TRBJ2-1 | TRBD1 | . | TRBV19 | 15
TGCGCCAGCAGCCAAGGCGGCTACGAGCAGTACTTC | CASSQGGYEQYF | TRBJ2-7 | . | once | TRBV4-1 | 12
TGTGCCAGCAGTAGAGGGTTGGAAGCTTTCTTT | CASSRGLEAFF | TRBJ1-1 | . | . | TRBV12-3/TRBV12-4 | 11
TGTGCCAGCAGCCCCGCGGATGGTTACGAGCAGTACTTC | CASSPADGYEQYF | TRBJ2-7 | . | . | TRBV11-2 | 13
TGTGCCAGCAGCTTGACAGGGGGCTCCGAGCAGTACTTC | CASSLTGGSEQYF | TRBJ2-7 | TRBD1 | . | TRBV5-8 | 13
TGTGCCAGCAGCTTATTGGATTGGACAGGAGAAAACTATGGCTACACCTTC | CASSLLDWTGENYGYTF | TRBJ1-2 | TRBD1 | . | TRBV11-2 | 17
TGTGCCAGTAGTATAGCCCGGGACATCTCCTACGAGCAGTACTTC | CASSIARDISYEQYF | TRBJ2-7 | . | . | TRBV19 | 15
TGTGCCAGCAAGGGGGCATATTGGTCTGAAGCTTTCTTT | CASKGAYWSEAFF | TRBJ1-1 | TRBD1 | . | TRBV5-5 | 13
TGTGCTAGTGGTATGGGACAGGGGGCGACCGGGGCCAACGTCCTGACTTTC | CASGMGQGATGANVLTF | TRBJ2-6 | TRBD1 | . | TRBV12-5 | 17
TGTGCCAGCAGCGAAACAGGGGCCTCTGGAAACACCATATATTTT | CASSETGASGNTIYF | TRBJ1-3 | TRBD1 | . | TRBV3-1/TRBV3-2 | 15
TGTGCCACCAGCAGAGATATCGGGAATCAGCCCCAGCATTTT | CATSRDIGNQPQHF | TRBJ1-5 | . | . | TRBV15 | 14
TGTGCCAGCAGCGTAGGAGCTAGCGGGGGGTTTTACAATGAGCAGTTCTTC | CASSVGASGGFYNEQFF | TRBJ2-1 | TRBD2 | . | TRBV9 | 17
TGCGCCAGCAGCTTGGAGAGTAGCACAGATACGCAGTATTTT | CASSLESSTDTQYF | TRBJ2-3 | . | once | TRBV5-1 | 14
TGTGCCAGCAGTACGAGGGGGTTCCCTGACCTCTATGGCTACACCTTC | CASSTRGFPDLYGYTF | TRBJ1-2 | . | . | TRBV7-9 | 16
TGTGCCATCAGGGGTGAGGCTGAAGCTTTCTTT | CAIRGEAEAFF | TRBJ1-1 | . | . | TRBV10-3 | 11
TGTGCCACCAGCGGAACAGGGGTCGGGGCCAACGTCCTGACTTTC | CATSGTGVGANVLTF | TRBJ2-6 | TRBD1 | . | TRBV15 | 15
TGTGCCAGCAGCCCTCCCACCAGGGGGAGTGGGGCCAACGTCCTGACTTTC | CASSPPTRGSGANVLTF | TRBJ2-6 | TRBD1 | few | TRBV9 | 17
TGTGCCAGCAGCAAAGGACAACCTCAGGGGTCTGAAGCTTTCTTT | CASSKGQPQGSEAFF | TRBJ1-1 | . | . | TRBV21-1 | 15
TGTGCCAGCAGACCCGGACAGAGTAATTCACCCCTCCACTTT | CASRPGQSNSPLHF | TRBJ1-6 | . | . | TRBV6-6 | 14
TGTGCCAGCAGCTTAGAGGGGGGGCAAGAGACCCAGTACTTC | CASSLEGGQETQYF | TRBJ2-5 | . | once | TRBV7-8 | 14
TGTGCCAGCAGTGAGGGAGGGCCTGAAGCTTTCTTT | CASSEGGPEAFF | TRBJ1-1 | . | . | TRBV25-1 | 12
TGTGCCAGCAGTGGAGGTGGGGGGGCCCTTTTCTATGGCTACACCTTC | CASSGGGGALFYGYTF | TRBJ1-2 | . | . | TRBV2 | 16
TGTGCCAGCAGCTTGGGGACAGGGGGGAATCAGCCCCAGCATTTT | CASSLGTGGNQPQHF | TRBJ1-5 | TRBD1 | . | TRBV7-9 | 15
TGTGCCAGCAGACGAGGGAGCAAAAATAGCAATCAGCCCCAGCATTTT | CASRRGSKNSNQPQHF | TRBJ1-5 | . | . | TRBV5-8 | 16
TGTGCCAGCACCCGGACATCTGAAGCTTTCTTT | CASTRTSEAFF | TRBJ1-1 | . | . | TRBV12-3/TRBV12-4 | 11
TGCAGCGTTGAAGCAGGGCTCAATCAGCCCCAGCATTTT | CSVEAGLNQPQHF | TRBJ1-5 | . | . | TRBV29-1 | 13
TGCGCCAGCAGCCAAACCCTGACAGGCCCTGGAAACACCATATATTTT | CASSQTLTGPGNTIYF | TRBJ1-3 | . | . | TRBV4-3 | 16
TGTGCCAGCAGGGGCCGGACAACCTACGAGCAGTACTTC | CASRGRTTYEQYF | TRBJ2-7 | . | . | TRBV6-5 | 13
TGTGCCAGCAGCGTAGCGAGGGCCGGGACAGGACTCTCCTATGGCTACACCTTC | CASSVARAGTGLSYGYTF | TRBJ1-2 | TRBD1 | once | TRBV9 | 18
TGTGCCAGCAGCTGGGGAGGGACCGGCAATCAGCCCCAGCATTTT | CASSWGGTGNQPQHF | TRBJ1-5 | . | . | TRBV7-9 | 15
TGTGCCAGCAGCCCCGGGACAGGGGGCCTCGGGCAAGAGACCCAGTACTTC | CASSPGTGGLGQETQYF | TRBJ2-5 | TRBD1 | . | TRBV6-2/TRBV6-3 | 17
TGTGCCAGCAGCAGCTCAGGGGCTAATTCACCCCTCCACTTT | CASSSSGANSPLHF | TRBJ1-6 | . | . | TRBV2 | 14
TGTGCCAGCAGTGTCGGGACTAGCGGGGATGAGCAGTTCTTC | CASSVGTSGDEQFF | TRBJ2-1 | TRBD2 | . | TRBV6-4 | 14
TGTGCCAGCAGTTTAGGACAGGGGTCTACTAAATACACCTTC | CASSLGQGSTKYTF | TRBJ1-2 | TRBD1 | once | TRBV6-6 | 14
TGTGCCAGCAGTAGTCAGACAGGGGGGAATGAAAAACTGTTTTTT | CASSSQTGGNEKLFF | TRBJ1-4 | TRBD1 | . | TRBV28 | 15
TGTGCCAGCATCGGACAGGGGTATAATTCACCCCTCCACTTT | CASIGQGYNSPLHF | TRBJ1-6 | TRBD1 | . | TRBV2 | 14
TGTGCCAGCAGCCAAGACGGGGGGCGCGCCACTGAAGCTTTCTTT | CASSQDGGRATEAFF | TRBJ1-1 | . | . | TRBV14 | 15
TGTGCCTGGAGTGTAATGCGGTACGAGCAGTACTTC | CAWSVMRYEQYF | TRBJ2-7 | . | . | TRBV30 | 12
TGTGCCAGTAGTATCTTCGGGGGGTACTACAATGAGCAGTTCTTC | CASSIFGGYYNEQFF | TRBJ2-1 | TRBD2 | . | TRBV19 | 15
TGTGCCAGTAGTGTTACAGCGAACACTGAAGCTTTCTTT | CASSVTANTEAFF | TRBJ1-1 | . | . | TRBV19 | 13
TGTGCCAGCAGCCCCCGACAGGGGGGCGCAACTAATGAAAAACTGTTTTTT | CASSPRQGGATNEKLFF | TRBJ1-4 | TRBD1 | . | TRBV3-1/TRBV3-2 | 17
TGTGCCAGCAGCTTATTAAGCGGGGGGGCAGAAAATACGCAGTATTTT | CASSLLSGGAENTQYF | TRBJ2-3 | TRBD2 | once | TRBV7-3 | 16
TGCGCCAGCAGCGAGTACAGGGGTAGCACAGATACGCAGTATTTT | CASSEYRGSTDTQYF | TRBJ2-3 | TRBD1 | . | TRBV5-1 | 15
TGTGCCATCAGTGAGTTACGATCCGAGGAGACCCAGTACTTC | CAISELRSEETQYF | TRBJ2-5 | . | . | TRBV10-3 | 14
TGTGCCAGCAGCTTGGGACAGGCGGTCGGTAATTCACCCCTCCACTTT | CASSLGQAVGNSPLHF | TRBJ1-6 | TRBD1 | . | TRBV7-2 | 16
TGTGCCAGCAGCTTAGGACCCGGGACAGGGGTTGGAAACACCATATATTTT | CASSLGPGTGVGNTIYF | TRBJ1-3 | TRBD1 | . | TRBV7-9 | 17
TGTGCCATCCGAGGGAACACTGAAGCTTTCTTT | CAIRGNTEAFF | TRBJ1-1 | . | . | TRBV10-3 | 11
TGTGCCAGTAGTAGACAGGGGAATAGCAATCAGCCCCAGCATTTT | CASSRQGNSNQPQHF | TRBJ1-5 | TRBD1 | few | TRBV19 | 15
TGTGCCAGCAGGGCGGAACTTGGTAACAATGAGCAGTTCTTC | CASRAELGNNEQFF | TRBJ2-1 | . | . | TRBV2 | 14
TGTGCCAGCAGCCAAGCTAGCGGGGCGAGCACAGATACGCAGTATTTT | CASSQASGASTDTQYF | TRBJ2-3 | TRBD2 | . | TRBV14 | 16
TGCGCCAGCAGCCAAGGGACAAGCGGGAGCCTGAACACCGGGGAGCTGTTTTTT | CASSQGTSGSLNTGELFF | TRBJ2-2 | TRBD2 | . | TRBV4-3 | 18